This T cell receptor beta chain originates from a study of CXCR4 blockade with PD-1 therapy in pancreatic cancer. The germline V gene encodes CDR1 KGHSH and CDR2 LQKENI. CDR3 length equals 14 residues. With 0 bases removed from V and 6 bases from J, the gap between germline ends came to 12 bases. A note on this clone: What it recognizes is unknown.

General study points: Only TCRbeta chains were sequenced here.

Some clones are missing from TCRdb's copy, which holds only in-frame ones; the method was immunoSEQ multiplex PCR. The data show about 3,600 clones, with 41% seen just once and approximately 16% held by the top ten. The chain uses TRBV18 and TRBJ2-7, with a tentative D call TRBD2 (6 bases). The TCR was taken from a human donor with pancreatic ductal adenocarcinoma. The sample was tumor tissue. The DNA of the CDR3 is TGTGCCAGCTCACCACCGACTAGGACTGCCGAGCAGTACTTC. Its protein is CASSPPTRTAEQYF.